A selection of T cell receptor beta chains follows, all from one sample in a study of T cell changes during pregnancy in multiple sclerosis. This table comes from immunoSEQ multiplex PCR, and its TCRdb copy is limited to in-frame clones, with some not included. The table lists around 68,000 clones, roughly 91% of them singletons. This specimen was peripheral blood, taken in the third trimester of pregnancy. The source is a female donor in good health, enrolled as a control in a pregnancy study. Each CDR3 is given with its conserved first and last residue. D genes are given only for firm matches. Some rows have no size entry. The others give once, few or many, or a class for an expanded clone.

D gene: TRBD1
V gene: TRBV30
clone size: .
J gene: TRBJ1-2
CDR3 protein: CACKGQAWGSYGYTF
CDR3 DNA: TGTGCCTGCAAAGGACAGGCCTGGGGGTCCTATGGCTACACCTTC

D gene: TRBD1
V gene: TRBV27
clone size: .
J gene: TRBJ1-5
CDR3 protein: CASSLYGTGSQPQHF
CDR3 DNA: TGTGCCAGCAGTTTATACGGGACAGGGAGTCAGCCCCAGCATTTT

D gene: .
V gene: TRBV6-6
clone size: .
J gene: TRBJ1-1
CDR3 protein: CASSYLPVVQNTEAFF
CDR3 DNA: TGTGCCAGCAGTTACCTCCCAGTCGTACAGAACACTGAAGCTTTCTTT

D gene: TRBD1
V gene: TRBV19
clone size: .
J gene: TRBJ1-5
CDR3 protein: CASNTGDAGSNQPQHF
CDR3 DNA: TGTGCCAGTAACACAGGGGACGCAGGAAGCAATCAGCCCCAGCATTTT

D gene: .
V gene: TRBV27
clone size: .
J gene: TRBJ1-1
CDR3 protein: CASSLYGHLNTEAFF
CDR3 DNA: TGTGCCAGCAGTTTATATGGACACTTGAACACTGAAGCTTTCTTT

D gene: TRBD2
V gene: TRBV15
clone size: .
J gene: TRBJ2-2
CDR3 protein: CATSRRLAGGTGELFF
CDR3 DNA: TGTGCCACCAGCAGGAGACTAGCGGGAGGCACCGGGGAGCTGTTTTTT

D gene: .
V gene: TRBV28
clone size: .
J gene: TRBJ2-6
CDR3 protein: CASSLSGANVLTF
CDR3 DNA: TGTGCCAGCAGCCTCTCTGGGGCCAACGTCCTGACTTTC

D gene: .
V gene: TRBV27
clone size: .
J gene: TRBJ1-1
CDR3 protein: CASKWGGNTEAFF
CDR3 DNA: TGTGCCAGCAAATGGGGGGGGAACACTGAAGCTTTCTTT

D gene: TRBD2
V gene: TRBV19
clone size: .
J gene: TRBJ2-1
CDR3 protein: CASSAGTRGYNEQFF
CDR3 DNA: TGTGCCAGTAGCGCCGGGACTAGAGGCTACAATGAGCAGTTCTTC

D gene: TRBD2
V gene: TRBV7-9
clone size: .
J gene: TRBJ2-3
CDR3 protein: CASSLVSSGSGTDTQYF
CDR3 DNA: TGTGCCAGCAGCTTAGTCTCTAGCGGGAGTGGCACAGATACGCAGTATTTT

D gene: .
V gene: TRBV27
clone size: .
J gene: TRBJ2-5
CDR3 protein: CASRTTEKETQYF
CDR3 DNA: TGTGCCAGCAGGACGACGGAGAAAGAGACCCAGTACTTC

D gene: .
V gene: TRBV15
clone size: few
J gene: TRBJ1-6
CDR3 protein: CATSRDVGSPLHF
CDR3 DNA: TGTGCCACCAGCAGAGATGTCGGGTCACCCCTCCACTTT

D gene: .
V gene: TRBV29-1
clone size: .
J gene: TRBJ2-1
CDR3 protein: CSVGPDKRERFF
CDR3 DNA: TGCAGCGTTGGTCCCGATAAGAGGGAGCGGTTCTTC

D gene: TRBD2
V gene: TRBV7-2
clone size: .
J gene: TRBJ2-7
CDR3 protein: CASSLGVDPGGYEQYF
CDR3 DNA: TGTGCCAGCAGCTTAGGGGTCGACCCGGGGGGTTACGAGCAGTACTTC

D gene: .
V gene: TRBV23-1
clone size: .
J gene: TRBJ2-1
CDR3 protein: CASSHPQGSYNEQFF
CDR3 DNA: TGCGCCAGCAGTCACCCCCAGGGTTCCTACAATGAGCAGTTCTTC

D gene: .
V gene: TRBV7-9
clone size: .
J gene: TRBJ1-2
CDR3 protein: CASSRTEDFYRYTF
CDR3 DNA: TGTGCCAGCAGCCGGACAGAGGATTTTTATCGCTACACCTTC

D gene: .
V gene: TRBV9
clone size: .
J gene: TRBJ1-6
CDR3 protein: CASSGYRTADSPLHF
CDR3 DNA: TGTGCCAGCAGCGGATACAGGACGGCCGATTCACCCCTCCACTTT

D gene: TRBD2
V gene: TRBV19
clone size: once
J gene: TRBJ2-3
CDR3 protein: CASSRLAGDGDTQYF
CDR3 DNA: TGTGCCAGTAGTAGACTAGCGGGAGACGGAGATACGCAGTATTTT

D gene: .
V gene: TRBV5-4
clone size: .
J gene: TRBJ2-1
CDR3 protein: CASSPRDSSNEQFF
CDR3 DNA: TGTGCCAGCAGCCCACGGGACTCCTCCAATGAGCAGTTCTTC

D gene: TRBD2
V gene: TRBV6-5
clone size: .
J gene: TRBJ2-2
CDR3 protein: CATHASGGNTGELFF
CDR3 DNA: TGTGCCACACACGCCTCGGGGGGAAACACCGGGGAGCTGTTTTTT

D gene: .
V gene: TRBV5-6
clone size: .
J gene: TRBJ1-1
CDR3 protein: CASSWSTGLTEAFF
CDR3 DNA: TGTGCCAGCAGCTGGTCTACAGGGCTCACTGAAGCTTTCTTT

D gene: TRBD1
V gene: TRBV10-3
clone size: .
J gene: TRBJ1-1
CDR3 protein: CAISNNRGLTEAFF
CDR3 DNA: TGTGCCATCAGCAACAACAGGGGGTTAACTGAAGCTTTCTTT

D gene: .
V gene: TRBV30
clone size: .
J gene: TRBJ1-1
CDR3 protein: CAWSVQAWSTEAFF
CDR3 DNA: TGTGCCTGGAGTGTACAGGCCTGGAGCACTGAAGCTTTCTTT

D gene: .
V gene: TRBV19
clone size: .
J gene: TRBJ2-1
CDR3 protein: CASADHNEQFF
CDR3 DNA: TGTGCCAGTGCGGATCACAATGAGCAGTTCTTC

D gene: TRBD1
V gene: TRBV19
clone size: .
J gene: TRBJ1-1
CDR3 protein: CASRTAGGAGAFF
CDR3 DNA: TGTGCCAGTAGGACCGCAGGGGGCGCCGGAGCTTTCTTT

D gene: .
V gene: TRBV13
clone size: .
J gene: TRBJ2-2
CDR3 protein: CASSLSVLFPADTSNTGELFF
CDR3 DNA: TGTGCCAGCAGCTTGTCGGTCTTGTTCCCGGCAGACACTTCGAACACCGGGGAGCTGTTTTTT

D gene: .
V gene: TRBV27
clone size: .
J gene: TRBJ2-7
CDR3 protein: CASSLGGHYEQYF
CDR3 DNA: TGTGCCAGCAGTTTAGGGGGACACTACGAGCAGTACTTC

D gene: TRBD2
V gene: TRBV27
clone size: .
J gene: TRBJ2-1
CDR3 protein: CASSLLLAAYNEQFF
CDR3 DNA: TGTGCCAGCAGTTTATTGCTAGCGGCCTACAATGAGCAGTTCTTC

D gene: .
V gene: TRBV19
clone size: .
J gene: TRBJ1-5
CDR3 protein: CASSIGLRAAPSNQPQHF
CDR3 DNA: TGTGCCAGTAGTATAGGACTCAGAGCAGCCCCGAGCAATCAGCCCCAGCATTTT

D gene: .
V gene: TRBV7-8
clone size: .
J gene: TRBJ2-5
CDR3 protein: CASSLNSGEKETQYF
CDR3 DNA: TGTGCCAGCAGCTTAAATTCAGGGGAGAAGGAGACCCAGTACTTC

D gene: TRBD1
V gene: TRBV2
clone size: once
J gene: TRBJ1-4
CDR3 protein: CASSPGTGFRNEKLFF
CDR3 DNA: TGTGCCAGCAGTCCCGGGACAGGGTTTAGGAATGAAAAACTGTTTTTT

D gene: TRBD1
V gene: TRBV5-1
clone size: .
J gene: TRBJ2-2
CDR3 protein: CASSLQGSGELFF
CDR3 DNA: TGCGCCAGCAGCTTACAGGGGTCCGGGGAGCTGTTTTTT

D gene: .
V gene: TRBV25-1
clone size: .
J gene: TRBJ1-1
CDR3 protein: CASSDRVGSTEAFF
CDR3 DNA: TGTGCCAGCAGTGACAGGGTGGGATCCACTGAAGCTTTCTTT

D gene: .
V gene: TRBV7-9
clone size: .
J gene: TRBJ2-5
CDR3 protein: CATSGFSETQYF
CDR3 DNA: TGTGCCACGAGCGGATTTTCGGAGACCCAGTACTTC

D gene: TRBD2
V gene: TRBV28
clone size: .
J gene: TRBJ2-1
CDR3 protein: CASSPSGRAYNEQFF
CDR3 DNA: TGTGCCAGCAGTCCCAGTGGGAGGGCCTACAATGAGCAGTTCTTC

D gene: .
V gene: TRBV6-1
clone size: .
J gene: TRBJ1-2
CDR3 protein: CASSGQLGQYGYTF
CDR3 DNA: TGTGCCAGCAGTGGGCAACTCGGACAGTATGGCTACACCTTC

D gene: TRBD2
V gene: TRBV4-1
clone size: .
J gene: TRBJ2-5
CDR3 protein: CASSQGLAGGYETQYF
CDR3 DNA: TGCGCCAGCAGCCAAGGACTAGCGGGGGGTTACGAGACCCAGTACTTC

D gene: TRBD1
V gene: TRBV6-4
clone size: .
J gene: TRBJ1-5
CDR3 protein: CASSERTGANQPQHF
CDR3 DNA: TGTGCCAGCAGTGAACGGACAGGGGCAAATCAGCCCCAGCATTTT

D gene: TRBD1
V gene: TRBV18
clone size: .
J gene: TRBJ1-4
CDR3 protein: CASSMSQGRDEKLFF
CDR3 DNA: TGTGCCAGCTCAATGTCACAGGGGAGAGACGAAAAACTGTTTTTT

D gene: TRBD2
V gene: TRBV11-2
clone size: once
J gene: TRBJ2-5
CDR3 protein: CASSDLAGTTKETQYF
CDR3 DNA: TGTGCCAGCAGCGACCTAGCGGGGACAACTAAAGAGACCCAGTACTTC

D gene: TRBD1
V gene: TRBV2
clone size: .
J gene: TRBJ2-5
CDR3 protein: CATREDRVQETQYF
CDR3 DNA: TGTGCCACCAGGGAGGACAGGGTTCAAGAGACCCAGTACTTC

D gene: .
V gene: TRBV10-3
clone size: .
J gene: TRBJ2-7
CDR3 protein: CAIMTEAEQYF
CDR3 DNA: TGTGCCATCATGACAGAGGCCGAGCAGTACTTC

D gene: TRBD2
V gene: TRBV6-1
clone size: .
J gene: TRBJ2-5
CDR3 protein: CASCFLAGWLETQYF
CDR3 DNA: TGTGCCAGCTGCTTTCTAGCGGGATGGCTGGAGACCCAGTACTTC

D gene: .
V gene: TRBV7-9
clone size: .
J gene: TRBJ2-2
CDR3 protein: CASSPEQGAAGELFF
CDR3 DNA: TGTGCCAGCAGCCCAGAACAGGGAGCGGCCGGGGAGCTGTTTTTT

D gene: .
V gene: TRBV10-1
clone size: .
J gene: TRBJ2-4
CDR3 protein: CASSPGLGKNIQYF
CDR3 DNA: TGCGCCAGCAGTCCGGGACTCGGAAAAAACATTCAGTACTTC

D gene: TRBD1
V gene: TRBV13
clone size: .
J gene: TRBJ1-4
CDR3 protein: CASSIRGEGEKLFF
CDR3 DNA: TGTGCCAGCAGCATCAGGGGGGAAGGTGAAAAACTGTTTTTT

D gene: .
V gene: TRBV19
clone size: .
J gene: TRBJ1-2
CDR3 protein: CASSSSLRGTNYGYTF
CDR3 DNA: TGTGCCAGTAGTAGCTCCTTAAGAGGGACTAACTATGGCTACACCTTC

D gene: .
V gene: TRBV7-9
clone size: .
J gene: TRBJ1-4
CDR3 protein: CASSLARGATNEKLFF
CDR3 DNA: TGTGCCAGCAGCTTAGCCAGGGGAGCAACTAATGAAAAACTGTTTTTT

D gene: TRBD2
V gene: TRBV19
clone size: .
J gene: TRBJ2-1
CDR3 protein: CASRFGTSAYNEQFF
CDR3 DNA: TGTGCCAGTAGATTCGGGACTAGCGCCTACAATGAGCAGTTCTTC

D gene: .
V gene: TRBV27
clone size: once
J gene: TRBJ1-1
CDR3 protein: CASRRLFQGDMNTEAFF
CDR3 DNA: TGTGCCAGCCGTCGGTTATTCCAGGGTGATATGAACACTGAAGCTTTCTTT